This T cell receptor beta chain was documented in a study of blood T cell repertoires in COVID-19. Trimming left V 1 base short and J 5 bases short, with 5 bases between. The germline V gene has CDR1 SEHNR and CDR2 FQNEAQ (reference sequence). The length of the CDR3 is 13 residues. Profiled with immunoSEQ multiplex PCR; TCRdb holds only in-frame clones, not every one. Of 390,000 or so clones in the sample, about 90% were seen once. The V call is TRBV7-9, the J call TRBJ2-2, with D hard to call. The sample taken for sequencing was peripheral blood. This receptor was obtained from a woman under 40 with COVID-19, enrolled during active disease. This CDR3 is CASSLVSTGELFF. The CDR3 DNA reads as TGTGCCAGCAGCTTAGTATCTACCGGGGAGCTGTTTTTT. The complete variable domain, with remaining parts taken from reference TRBV7-9 and TRBJ2-2, reads DTGVSQNPRHKITKRGQNVTFRCDPISEHNRLYWYRQTLGQGPEFLTYFQNEAQLEKSRLLSDRFSAERPKGSFSTLEIQRTEQGDSAMYLCASSLVSTGELFFGEGSRLTVL.